Detailed here is one T cell receptor beta chain. Antigen unknown. While the first cohort had fewer than 850 subjects, the donors belonged to the separate validation cohort of about 120 subjects. The data stem from a study of cytomegalovirus exposure and HLA in healthy donors. Study-level points and caveats: A few of the chains that were CMV-associated were confirmed in vitro to be specific for CMV antigens. Subsequent analysis showed first-cohort TCR clusters tending to co-occur in 120 validation repertoires. TCR beta chains numbering under 200 were designated cytomegalovirus-associated.

The CDR3 sequence is 12 residues long. Germline V gene lookup returns CDR1 MDHEN and CDR2 SYDVKM. Between the trimmed V and J ends, which lost 7 bases and 5 bases, there was a span of 11 bases. The data were produced by immunoSEQ multiplex PCR, yet TCRdb's version contains in-frame clones alone and is incomplete. The sample has about 330,000 clones; 86% are singletons. The chain is built from TRBV28 and TRBJ1-1; D unclear. The source material was PBMCs. This receptor was taken from a woman younger than 30 in good health and CMV-seronegative. Here the CDR3 reads CASTFSGTEAFF. The CDR3 coding sequence is TGTGCCAGCACCTTCTCGGGTACTGAAGCTTTCTTT.